This passage covers 7 T cell receptor beta chains from one sample sequenced in a study of blood T cells in healthy people across ages. It was with a sample-barcoded 5' primer and a J-beta primer mix that a second PCR of about 6 to 12 cycles was run. TCRdb re-analysed the 5' RACE reads in MiXCR, keeping a single row per CDR3 protein. The sample lists approximately 810,000 distinct CDR3 sequences, around 30% occurring once. The sample was blood. These receptors all come from a woman at least 80 years old in good health.

This clonotype was counted at least ten times. V is TRBV5-1 and J is TRBJ2-3; 7 bases agree with TRBD1. With 2 bases clipped from V and 0 bases from J, the junction kept 6 bases outside the gene matches. CDR3 length: 16 amino acids. The germline CDR1 and CDR2 sequences are SGHRS and YFSETQ. CDR3 region: CASSFRTGISTDTQYF. The CDR3 region has the DNA TGCGCCAGCAGCTTTAGGACAGGAATTAGCACAGATACGCAGTATTTT.

The V call is TRBV6-5, the J call TRBJ2-7; TRBD2 is a possible D gene (6 bases). CDR3 length equals 14 residues. Between the trimmed V and J ends, which lost 3 bases and 10 bases, there was a span of 19 bases. Per germline, CDR1 MNHEY and CDR2 SVGAGI. The CDR3 loop is CASSYGGVDKTQYF. In DNA form, the CDR3 reads TGTGCCAGCAGTTATGGAGGGGTGGATAAAACCCAGTACTTC.

The V call is TRBV28, the J call TRBJ2-7, with a possible D match to TRBD2 (6 bases). CDR3 size: 15 residues. V was trimmed by 3 bases and J by 3 bases, leaving 15 bases between them. Germline assignment: CDR1 MDHEN and CDR2 SYDVKM. The chain's CDR3 is CASSFARAGGYEQYF. The CDR3 DNA reads as TGTGCCAGCAGTTTTGCTCGAGCCGGGGGCTACGAGCAGTACTTC.

At least ten counts were recorded for this clonotype. CDR3 in DNA: TGTGCCAGCAGGCAGCTGACAGCGTATAATTCACCCCTCCACTTT. It codes for CASRQLTAYNSPLHF. The chain joins TRBV12-3 or TRBV12-4 to TRBJ1-6, with D possibly being TRBD1 (5 bases). This CDR3 is built from 15 residues. V lost 6 bases and J 4 bases, leaving 13 bases between the germline ends.

Many counts were recorded for this clonotype. The chain links TRBV20-1 to TRBJ1-2, with a weak D call TRBD1 (5 bases). V lost 4 bases and J lost 6, with 18 bases in between. Germline V gene data show CDR1 as DFQATT and CDR2 as SNEGSKA (reference sequence). The CDR3 runs to 14 residues. CDR3 nucleotides: TGCAGTGCTAAGACCCGCGGAGGGGATCATGGCTACACCTTC. It codes for CSAKTRGGDHGYTF.

This clonotype was seen many times. The genes are TRBV29-1 and TRBJ2-1; 10 positions agree with TRBD2. Trimming took 5 bases from V and 4 from J; bases not matched to a gene: 5. CDR1 SQVTM and CDR2 ANQGSEA come from the germline V gene. The CDR3 covers 14 residues. The CDR3 reads CSVRSGGVYNEQFF. Written as DNA, the CDR3 is TGCAGCGTTCGGAGCGGGGGGGTTTACAATGAGCAGTTCTTC.

This clonotype came up many times. The V call is TRBV7-9, the J call TRBJ2-1; 11 bases fit TRBD2. The V gene's germline CDR1 is SEHNR and CDR2 FQNEAQ (reference sequence). With V trimmed by 1 base and J by 0 bases, 8 bases remained unmatched. This CDR3 region has 19 residues. CDR3: CASSLGGLAGGYSYNEQFF. CDR3 nucleotides: TGTGCCAGCAGCTTAGGAGGGCTAGCGGGGGGTTACTCCTACAATGAGCAGTTCTTC.